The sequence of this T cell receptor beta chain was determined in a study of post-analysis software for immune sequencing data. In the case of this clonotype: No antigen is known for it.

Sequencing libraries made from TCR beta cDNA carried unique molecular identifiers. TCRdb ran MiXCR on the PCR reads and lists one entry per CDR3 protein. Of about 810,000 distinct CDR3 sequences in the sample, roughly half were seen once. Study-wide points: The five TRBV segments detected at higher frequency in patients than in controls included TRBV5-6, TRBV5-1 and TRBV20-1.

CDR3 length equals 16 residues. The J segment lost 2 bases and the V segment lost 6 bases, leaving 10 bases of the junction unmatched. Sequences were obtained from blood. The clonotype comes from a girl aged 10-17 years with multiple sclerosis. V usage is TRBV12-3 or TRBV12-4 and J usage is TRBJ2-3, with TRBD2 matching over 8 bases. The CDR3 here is CASSPSIAGPTDTQYF. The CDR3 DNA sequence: TGTGCCAGCAGCCCGTCCATAGCGGGGCCCACAGATACGCAGTATTTT.